This record covers a single T cell receptor (beta chain). Its antigen specificity is not known. No quality values exist for individual bases; no much larger clone is one base distant. V is pared back by 5 bases and J by 5 bases, with 22 bases lying between the germline termini. From the cysteine up to the phenylalanine, the CDR3 has a length of 16 residues. Only the CDR3 DNA is retained, 48 bases long and in frame from the first base. The germline V gene gives CDR1 as SGHVS and CDR2 as FQNEAQ. Another Seattle source contributed samples from volunteer blood donors who had recovered from COVID-19. Each collaborating institution followed its own protocols to collect whole blood in K2EDTA tubes. Collaborator samples were shipped for TCRbeta analysis as frozen whole blood, isolated PBMCs, or DNA extracted from either sample type. This sample is drawn from a study of blood T cell repertoires in COVID-19 (dated by TCRdb to 2020 to 2021). In the study overall: The collaborator samples originated in the United States, Italy and Spain and spanned the acute and convalescent phases of COVID-19. The prospective study material was composed of cDNA or gDNA derived from T cells, B-cell-depleted T cells, or PBMCs. The dataset comprised deeply sampled blood TCRbeta repertoires from subjects exposed to, actively infected with, or recovered from COVID-19. The repertoires were made available in a free public database intended to serve as a resource for research on the immune response to SARS-CoV-2. The samples were drawn from two sources: the first 160 participants of the ongoing ImmuneRACE study, and 1,254 subjects contributed by 6 global collaborators. Sample metadata almost always included a de-identified subject ID, COVID-19 status, age in years and sex. Where available, HLA class I and class II types were obtained from metadata supplied by the sample provider rather than from assay-based typing.

The immunoSEQ Assay, a bias-controlled multiplex PCR, was used to amplify TCRbeta CDR3 regions from genomic DNA. As for the authors' bioinformatics: The number of nucleated cells in each sample was estimated by amplification of reference gene primers within the assay. To quantify the absolute abundance of each unique TCRbeta CDR3 rearrangement, sequence reads were collapsed and filtered. Productive Simpson clonality was computed per sample as the square root of Simpson's diversity index over productive rearrangements. TCRdb mirrors the immuneACCESS table, restricted to in-frame sequences. Some clones are absent from its copies; in checked studies, under half trace to an unresolved V gene, and the reason for the others is unknown. That table is the source of V, J and clone size, and D and trimming were worked out from the DNA. The sample has under 200,000 clones on record, around four fifths of them singletons. Jointly, the top ten make up approximately 18% of the sample.

Here is what the overall study found, with its caveats: The amount of clinical and demographic metadata varied by source and participant and was provided uncurated.

The receptor chain draws on TRBV7-8 and TRBJ2-7; the D gene is not confidently resolved. This receptor was taken from a woman aged 70-85 years who had recovered from COVID-19. Sample: peripheral blood. This receptor carries the CDR3 CASSPRAAPSVHEQYF. Here is the DNA: TGTGCCAGCAGCCCCCGCGCCGCCCCATCGGTTCACGAGCAGTACTTC.